This TCR beta chain is from a study of cytomegalovirus exposure and HLA in healthy donors. Study findings and constraints: Later analysis associated a missense DCLRE1C variant with TCR beta V- and J-gene trimming. The presence/absence work took it that sequencing depth was about the same across donors. Further analysis, carried out later, found HLA-associated TCR beta chains more clonally expanded than equally common other chains.

The PCR contained 60 Vbeta and 13 Jbeta primers. Method: immunoSEQ multiplex PCR; TCRdb's copy keeps in-frame clones and lacks some. Among under 250,000 clones listed, roughly 80% were seen once. The germline V and J ends were trimmed by 3 bases and 8 bases, with 10 bases remaining between them. Germline loops: CDR1 LNHDA, CDR2 SQIVND (reference sequence). This CDR3 has 12 amino acids. This clone was observed once. Its antigen is as yet unknown. This clonotype was obtained from a woman between 40 and 50 years old in good health and CMV-seronegative. This chain links TRBV19 with TRBJ1-2, with D possibly TRBD1 on 5 matching bases. Sequenced sample: PBMCs. The chain's CDR3 is CASSIAGNGYTF. CDR3 coding DNA: TGTGCCAGTAGTATTGCAGGGAACGGCTACACCTTC.